This TCR beta chain was sequenced during a study of cytomegalovirus exposure and HLA in healthy donors. Vbeta (60) and Jbeta (13) primers were used in the PCR. Assay: immunoSEQ multiplex PCR; the TCRdb copy retains only in-frame clones and omits some. The sample gives 250,000 to 350,000 clones, more than 80% of which show up once; less than 4.5% is in the top ten. Study conclusions and caveats: Several top significant clusters appeared, in a later analysis, to be linked to common viral pathogens.

About this clone itself: Its target is not known.

The receptor was isolated from a middle-aged man in good health and CMV-seropositive. Input material: PBMCs.

CDR3: CASRISPNYGYTF. DNA for the CDR3: TGCGCCAGCAGAATTTCTCCGAACTATGGCTACACCTTC. The chain links TRBV5-1 to TRBJ1-2; D is undetermined. This CDR3 comprises 13 residues. Trimming took off 5 bases at V and 2 bases at J, with 10 bases between the two ends. Germline-derived CDR1 and CDR2 are SGHRS and YFSETQ.